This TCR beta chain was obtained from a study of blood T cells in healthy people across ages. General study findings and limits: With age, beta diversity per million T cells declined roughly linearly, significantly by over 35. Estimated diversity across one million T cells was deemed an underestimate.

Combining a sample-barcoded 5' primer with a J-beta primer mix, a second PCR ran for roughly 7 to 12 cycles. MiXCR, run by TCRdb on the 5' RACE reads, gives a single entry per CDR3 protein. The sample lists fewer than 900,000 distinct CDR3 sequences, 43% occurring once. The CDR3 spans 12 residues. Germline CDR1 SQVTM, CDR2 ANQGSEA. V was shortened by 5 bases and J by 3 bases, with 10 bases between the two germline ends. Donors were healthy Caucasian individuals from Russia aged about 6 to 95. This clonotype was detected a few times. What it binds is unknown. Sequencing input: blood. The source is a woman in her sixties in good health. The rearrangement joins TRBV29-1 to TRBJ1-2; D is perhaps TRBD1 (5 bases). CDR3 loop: CSVPGPYYGYTF. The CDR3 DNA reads TGCAGCGTTCCGGGGCCCTACTATGGCTACACCTTC.